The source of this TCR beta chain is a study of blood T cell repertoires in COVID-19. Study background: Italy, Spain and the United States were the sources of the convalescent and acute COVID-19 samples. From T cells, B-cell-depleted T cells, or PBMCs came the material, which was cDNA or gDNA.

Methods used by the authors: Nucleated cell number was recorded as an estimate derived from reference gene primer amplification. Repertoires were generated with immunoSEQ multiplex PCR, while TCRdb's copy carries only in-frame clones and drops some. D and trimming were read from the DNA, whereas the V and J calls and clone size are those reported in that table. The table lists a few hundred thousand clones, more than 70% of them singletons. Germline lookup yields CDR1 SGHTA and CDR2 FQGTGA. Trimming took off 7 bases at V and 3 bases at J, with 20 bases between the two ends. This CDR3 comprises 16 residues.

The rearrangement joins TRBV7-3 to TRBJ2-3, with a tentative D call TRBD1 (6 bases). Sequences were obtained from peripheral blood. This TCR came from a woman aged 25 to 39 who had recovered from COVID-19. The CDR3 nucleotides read TGTGCCAGCACCCAAGCTCACACAGGGAGTACAGATACGCAGTATTTT. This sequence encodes CASTQAHTGSTDTQYF.